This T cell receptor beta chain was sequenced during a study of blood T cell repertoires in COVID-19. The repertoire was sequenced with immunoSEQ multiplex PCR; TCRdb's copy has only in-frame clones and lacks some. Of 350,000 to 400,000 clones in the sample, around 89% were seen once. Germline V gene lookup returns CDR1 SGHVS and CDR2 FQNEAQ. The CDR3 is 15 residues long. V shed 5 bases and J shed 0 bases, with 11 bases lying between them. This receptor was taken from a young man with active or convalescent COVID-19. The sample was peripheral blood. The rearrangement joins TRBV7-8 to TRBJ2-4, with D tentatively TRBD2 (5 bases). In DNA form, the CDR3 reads TGTGCCAGCAGCCGGACGGGGATAGCCAAAAACATTCAGTACTTC. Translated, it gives CASSRTGIAKNIQYF.